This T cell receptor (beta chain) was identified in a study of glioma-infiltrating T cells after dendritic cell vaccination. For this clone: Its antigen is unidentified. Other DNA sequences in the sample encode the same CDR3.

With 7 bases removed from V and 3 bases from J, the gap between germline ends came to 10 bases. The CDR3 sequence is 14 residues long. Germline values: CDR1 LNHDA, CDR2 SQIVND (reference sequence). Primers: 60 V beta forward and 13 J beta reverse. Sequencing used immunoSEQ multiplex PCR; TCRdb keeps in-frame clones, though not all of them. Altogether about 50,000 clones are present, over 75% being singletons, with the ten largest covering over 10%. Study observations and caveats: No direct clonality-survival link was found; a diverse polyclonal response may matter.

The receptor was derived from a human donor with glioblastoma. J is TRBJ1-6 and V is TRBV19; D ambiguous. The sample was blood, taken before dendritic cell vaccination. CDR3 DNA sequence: TGTGCCAGTAAGGAGGGCCTCTATAATTCACCCCTCCACTTT. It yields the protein CASKEGLYNSPLHF.